One sample yielded the 18 T cell receptor beta chains listed below, sequenced in a study of siplizumab effects on memory and regulatory T cells. Measured with immunoSEQ multiplex PCR; TCRdb has only the in-frame clones, and not every one. The repertoire holds over 60,000 clones, with about 90% as singletons. Sequenced material: CD8+ T cells sorted from blood. Receptor source: a human donor in good health.

Worth noting for this clone: Different DNA sequences within this sample yield the same CDR3. CDR3 in amino acids: CASSIGTGPYEQYF. CDR3 coding DNA: TGTGCCAGTAGTATAGGGACAGGGCCCTACGAGCAGTACTTC. The genes are TRBV19 and TRBJ2-7, with TRBD1 matching over 8 bases. V was clipped by 1 base and J by 2 bases; unmatched bases: 1. The CDR3 is made up of 14 amino acids. Germline CDR1 is LNHDA and CDR2 is SQIVND (reference sequence).

The gene calls are TRBV9 and TRBJ2-7, with TRBD2 identical over 8 bases. The germline V gene encodes CDR1 SGDLS and CDR2 YYNGEE. This CDR3 has 13 amino acids. Losses at the gene ends were 3 bases for V and 5 bases for J; bases not matched to a gene: 4. CDR3 residues: CASSAGLVHEQYF. The CDR3 coding sequence is TGTGCCAGCAGCGCGGGACTAGTCCACGAGCAGTACTTC.

The chain links TRBV29-1 to TRBJ2-1, with unresolved D. CDR1 and CDR2 from the germline V gene are SQVTM and ANQGSEA. V lost 5 bases to trimming and J lost 0 bases, with 8 bases between them. The length of the CDR3 is 13 residues. The CDR3 sequence: CSVFLSSYNEQFF. CDR3 DNA sequence: TGCAGCGTTTTCCTGAGCTCCTACAATGAGCAGTTCTTC.

This chain connects TRBV27 to TRBJ2-3; D is tentatively TRBD1 or TRBD2 (6 bases each). With 7 bases removed from V and 1 base from J, the gap between germline ends came to 9 bases. The germline V gene encodes CDR1 MNHEY and CDR2 SMNVEV (reference sequence). This CDR3 has 13 residues. The CDR3 protein is CASMRGGTDTQYF. The CDR3 DNA is TGTGCCAGCATGAGGGGGGGCACAGATACGCAGTATTTT.

The DNA of the CDR3 is TGTGCCAGCAGCTTGATAAAGAGCTCCTACAATGAGCAGTTCTTC. It translates to CASSLIKSSYNEQFF. The V and J genes are TRBV5-5 and TRBJ2-1; no reliable D call. Germline CDR1 reads SGHKS; CDR2 reads YYEKEE (reference sequence). The V and J ends lost 1 base and 0 bases respectively, with 8 bases between them. The length of the CDR3 is 15 residues. Complete variable domain (other parts from reference TRBV5-5 and TRBJ2-1): DAGVTQSPTHLIKTRGQQVTLRCSPISGHKSVSWYQQVLGQGPQFIFQYYEKEERGRGNFPDRFSARQFPNYSSELNVNALLLGDSALYLCASSLIKSSYNEQFFGPGTRLTVL.

The chain carries TRBV9 and TRBJ1-4; D is unresolved. Trimming stripped 4 bases from V and 0 bases from J, with 10 bases between. The CDR3 consists of 15 residues. Germline loops: CDR1 SGDLS, CDR2 YYNGEE. The CDR3 coding sequence is TGTGCCAGCAGCCCCAACCAAGCAACTAATGAAAAACTGTTTTTT. Its protein product is CASSPNQATNEKLFF. Looking up the rest from reference TRBV9 and TRBJ1-4 gives the full variable domain: DSGVTQTPKHLITATGQRVTLRCSPRSGDLSVYWYQQSLDQGLQFLIQYYNGEERAKGNILERFSAQQFPDLHSELNLSSLELGDSALYFCASSPNQATNEKLFFGSGTQLSVL.

Turning to this clone: This may arise from a read error, as a much more abundant clone is one base away. V is TRBV2 and J is TRBJ2-7; 12 bases line up with TRBD2. The CDR3 has 15 amino acids. CDR1 is SNHLY and CDR2 is FYNNEI in the germline V gene. The CDR3 nucleotides are TGTACCAGCAGTGAAACGACTAGCGGGGGTTACGAGCAGTACTTC. This sequence encodes CTSSETTSGGYEQYF.

The chain couples TRBV4-1 to TRBJ2-1; 11 nucleotides line up with TRBD1. V shed 5 bases, J shed 7 bases, and the junction held 7 bases outside the gene matches. Germline lookup yields CDR1 MGHRA and CDR2 YSYEKL. The CDR3 has 15 residues. The CDR3 region has the DNA TGCGCCAGCAGCTATGGGACAGGGGGACTGAATGAGCAGTTCTTC. This codes for CASSYGTGGLNEQFF.

This chain links TRBV19 with TRBJ1-5, with D perhaps matching TRBD1 (5 bases). There are 14 residues in the CDR3. Between the trimmed V and J ends, which lost 3 bases and 6 bases, there was a span of 12 bases. Germline CDR1 reads LNHDA; CDR2 reads SQIVND (reference sequence). The CDR3 reads CASSIGAKAQPQHF. As DNA, the CDR3 is TGTGCCAGTAGTATCGGGGCGAAGGCTCAGCCCCAGCATTTT.

The chain is built from TRBV7-6 and TRBJ2-7, with unresolved D. Germline assignment: CDR1 SGHVS and CDR2 FNYEAQ. The V gene lost 3 bases and the J gene lost 5 bases, with 14 bases spanning the gap. This CDR3 region has 14 residues. CDR3: CASSLMMGSNEQYF. The CDR3 bases are TGTGCCAGCAGCTTGATGATGGGGTCCAACGAGCAGTACTTC.

V gene TRBV27 combines with J gene TRBJ2-2, with D perhaps matching TRBD2 (6 bases). The germline V gene has CDR1 MNHEY and CDR2 SMNVEV (reference sequence). The V and J ends lost 6 bases and 4 bases respectively, with 12 bases between them. This CDR3 has 14 residues. Here the CDR3 reads CASRVAVVTGELFF. CDR3 nucleotide sequence: TGTGCCAGCAGGGTAGCGGTGGTCACCGGGGAGCTGTTTTTT.

This chain joins TRBV7-8 and TRBJ2-7, with TRBD2 identical over 10 bases. The CDR3 is made up of 15 amino acids. Germline V gene data show CDR1 as SGHVS and CDR2 as FQNEAQ. V was pared by 5 bases and J by 6 bases, with 10 bases of the junction left unmatched. The CDR3 DNA is TGTGCCAGCAGCACCCTCCTAGCGGGAGTTTTCGAGCAGTACTTC. It is translated as CASSTLLAGVFEQYF.

The chain couples TRBV9 to TRBJ2-1; D is undetermined. The germline V and J ends were trimmed by 3 bases and 5 bases, with 3 bases remaining between them. The CDR3 consists of 11 residues. The germline CDR1 and CDR2 sequences are SGDLS and YYNGEE. In nucleotides, the CDR3 is TGTGCCAGCAGCGCACACAATGAGCAGTTCTTC. It codes for CASSAHNEQFF.

Details on this clone: Other DNA sequences in this specimen translate into the identical CDR3. The chain uses TRBV6-1 and TRBJ2-1, with 11 positions matching TRBD2. Germline V gene lookup returns CDR1 MNHNS and CDR2 SASEGT. J lost 3 bases, V lost 4 bases, and 2 bases had no gene match. The CDR3 is made up of 15 amino acids. CDR3 in amino acids: CASSGLAGGYNEQFF. In DNA, the CDR3 is TGTGCCAGCAGTGGTCTAGCGGGAGGCTACAATGAGCAGTTCTTC.

The chain is built from TRBV6-5 and TRBJ2-2, with D perhaps TRBD2 (6 bases). In germline, CDR1 is MNHEY, CDR2 SVGAGI. Between the trimmed V and J ends, which lost 4 bases and 6 bases, there was a span of 15 bases. The CDR3 consists of 15 residues. The CDR3: CASSSWAGPAGELFF. The CDR3, as DNA: TGTGCCAGCAGTTCCTGGGCGGGGCCGGCCGGGGAGCTGTTTTTT.

On this clone itself: At one end, the junction sequence differs from germline, possibly due to a read error. This rearrangement joins TRBV29-1 to TRBJ1-2; 7 nucleotides match TRBD1. The CDR3 runs 11 residues. In germline, CDR1 is SQVTM, CDR2 ANQGSEA. CDR3 loop: CSVVTGVGCTF. The CDR3, as DNA: TGCAGCGTCGTTACAGGGGTTGGCTGCACCTTC.

The chain carries TRBV7-9 and TRBJ2-7, with TRBD1 matching over 7 bases. V was pared by 4 bases and J by 5 bases, with 17 bases of the junction left unmatched. Germline V gene sequence: CDR1 SEHNR, CDR2 FQNEAQ (reference sequence). This CDR3 contains 17 residues. CDR3 region: CASSSTVSDREPNEQYF. The CDR3 DNA reads as TGTGCCAGCAGCTCAACAGTATCCGACAGGGAACCTAACGAGCAGTACTTC.

V and J are TRBV13 and TRBJ1-2, with 9 bases that match TRBD1. V dropped 4 bases and J dropped 8; count of bases not matched to a gene: 11. This CDR3 region has 15 residues. CDR1 is PRHDT and CDR2 is FYEKMQ in the germline V gene (reference sequence). CDR3 protein: CASSSVDRGSTGYTF. Here the CDR3 DNA reads TGTGCCAGCAGCTCTGTGGACAGGGGAAGCACGGGCTACACCTTC.